The 19 T cell receptor beta chains listed next were all sequenced from one sample in a study of T-cell memory formation after mild COVID-19. TCRdb recomputed calls from the 5' RACE reads with MiXCR, one row per CDR3 protein. Among 350,000 to 500,000 distinct CDR3 sequences, 20% were seen once, and the ten largest hold about 8.1%. Sequenced sample: PBMCs or a T cell subset sorted from them (not recorded which). All receptors come from an adult woman who had mild COVID-19 (a few samples of this study predate the infection). Cell type and time point are not known.

V and J are TRBV6-1 and TRBJ1-2; possible D gene TRBD1, 5 bases. Trimming removed 1 base from V and 0 bases from J, with 6 bases in between. The CDR3 spans 14 residues. Germline loops: CDR1 MNHNS, CDR2 SASEGT. In DNA, the CDR3 is TGTGCCAGCAGTGAAGGGACACCTAACTATGGCTACACCTTC. This translates into CASSEGTPNYGYTF.

The table lists this clonotype with a few counts. V is TRBV7-2 and J is TRBJ2-3; TRBD1 might be the D (5 bases). Germline CDR1 SGHTA, CDR2 FQGNSA. Trimming shortened V by 1 base and J by 7 bases, and 6 bases separated the two germline ends. CDR3 length: 12 residues. Here the CDR3 reads CASSLGGYTQYF. The CDR3 nucleotides are TGTGCCAGCAGCTTAGGGGGCTATACGCAGTATTTT.

This clonotype was seen more than once but under ten times. This chain links TRBV29-1 with TRBJ2-4, with D possibly being TRBD1 (6 bases). V was shortened by 6 bases and J by 0 bases, with 9 bases between the two germline ends. Germline V lookup: CDR1 SQVTM, CDR2 ANQGSEA. This CDR3 is 13 amino acids long. DNA of the CDR3: TGCAGCGTAGAACAGGGAGCCAAAAACATTCAGTACTTC. The encoded protein is CSVEQGAKNIQYF. Looking up the rest from reference TRBV29-1 and TRBJ2-4 gives the full variable domain: SAVISQKPSRDICQRGTSLTIQCQVDSQVTMMFWYRQQPGQSLTLIATANQGSEATYESGFVIDKFPISRPNLTFSTLTVSNMSPEDSSIYLCSVEQGAKNIQYFGAGTRLSVL.

This clonotype has just a few counts. The rearrangement joins TRBV12-3 or TRBV12-4 to TRBJ2-1; D not certain. CDR3 length equals 12 residues. Trimming shortened V by 10 bases and J by 10 bases, and 17 bases separated the two germline ends. CDR3 DNA: TGTGCCACCTCGTCGATGGGAATAGAGCAGTTCTTC. It specifies CATSSMGIEQFF.

This clonotype came up many times. This chain connects TRBV27 to TRBJ2-7, with 7 bases lining up with TRBD2. The CDR3 is 14 residues long. The ends lost 8 bases at V and 0 bases at J; junction bases unmatched: 7. Germline loops: CDR1 MNHEY, CDR2 SMNVEV (reference sequence). CDR3 coding DNA: TGTGCCAGCCGAGCGGGGAGCACCTCCTACGAGCAGTACTTC. Protein sequence: CASRAGSTSYEQYF.

This clonotype was detected a few times. CDR3 region: CASSPPQRGAKYGYTF. The DNA of the CDR3 is TGTGCCAGCTCACCACCCCAGAGAGGGGCAAAATATGGCTACACCTTC. The V call is TRBV18, the J call TRBJ1-2; D is perhaps TRBD1 (5 bases). The CDR3 has 16 amino acids. Deletions cut 0 bases from V and 5 bases from J, with 16 bases between. The V gene's germline CDR1 is KGHSH and CDR2 LQKENI.

The genes are TRBV5-1 and TRBJ2-5, with TRBD2 matching over 7 bases. Germline V gene lookup returns CDR1 SGHRS and CDR2 YFSETQ. Trimming removed 0 bases from V and 4 bases from J; junction bases left unmatched: 6. The CDR3 is 15 amino acids. CDR3 bases: TGCGCCAGCAGCTTGGGTCCGGGGGGAAGAGAGACCCAGTACTTC. Protein: CASSLGPGGRETQYF.

This sequence joins TRBV7-3 and TRBJ2-1; weak D call: TRBD2 (6 bases). This CDR3 is built from 21 residues. Trimming cost V 4 bases and J 4 bases, with 32 bases left between them. Germline V gene data show CDR1 as SGHTA and CDR2 as FQGTGA. CDR3 bases: TGTGCCAGCAGCTCTATCGGAGGGGTGGAGTTAAGAGGATCCAAATACAATGAGCAGTTCTTC. It is translated as CASSSIGGVELRGSKYNEQFF.

In its sample, this clonotype was seen a few times. This chain's CDR3 is CASSQGVGANTGELFF. The CDR3 DNA sequence: TGTGCCAGCAGCCAGGGGGTGGGGGCGAACACCGGGGAGCTGTTTTTT. The rearrangement uses TRBV3-1 and TRBJ2-2; D is perhaps TRBD1 or TRBD2 (5 bases each). The CDR3 contains 16 residues. CDR1 is LGHDT, CDR2 YNNKEL, per germline (reference sequence). Trimming pared 3 bases from V and 0 bases from J, leaving 11 bases between. Combining the CDR3 with reference TRBV3-1 and TRBJ2-2 gives the whole variable domain DTAVSQTPKYLVTQMGNDKSIKCEQNLGHDTMYWYKQDSKKFLKIMFSYNNKELIINETVPNRFSPKSPDKAHLNLHINSLELGDSAVYFCASSQGVGANTGELFFGEGSRLTVL.

Only a few counts were recorded for this clonotype. This chain links TRBV7-9 with TRBJ2-4, with D tentatively TRBD1 (5 bases). Germline values: CDR1 SEHNR, CDR2 FQNEAQ (reference sequence). This CDR3 spans 16 amino acids. V lost 5 bases to trimming and J lost 0 bases, with 14 bases between them. CDR3 bases: TGTGCCAGCAGCGCTAGACAGACTCTAGCCAAAAACATTCAGTACTTC. Amino acids: CASSARQTLAKNIQYF.

Comment on this clonotype: This clone may be a read error of a much larger clone one base away. The final CDR3 position lacks the conserved phenylalanine or tryptophan, pointing to a likely read error. The chain carries TRBV7-9 and TRBJ2-3; D is undetermined. V was clipped by 1 base and J by 5 bases, with 10 bases between them. Germline V gene sequence: CDR1 SEHNR, CDR2 FQNEAQ (reference sequence). This CDR3 region has 14 residues. The CDR3 nucleotides are TGTGCCAGCAGCTTAGTTCGTCGAGGAGATACGCAGTATTTG. Protein: CASSLVRRGDTQYL.

This chain joins TRBV5-1 and TRBJ1-1, with TRBD1 identical over 8 bases. Trimming at V came to 3 bases and at J to 4 bases, leaving 8 bases not matched to a gene. Germline V lookup: CDR1 SGHRS, CDR2 YFSETQ. The CDR3 covers 15 residues. The CDR3 DNA follows: TGCGCCAGCAGCTGGGGGACAGGCAGATCCACTGAAGCTTTCTTT. This translates into CASSWGTGRSTEAFF.

This chain joins TRBV18 and TRBJ1-5, with TRBD1 as a possible D gene (5 bases). CDR1 and CDR2 (germline): KGHSH, LQKENI. This CDR3 spans 15 amino acids. Trimming pared 4 bases from V and 5 bases from J, leaving 15 bases between. The CDR3 here is CASSRGTGGYQPQHF. The CDR3 region has the DNA TGTGCCAGCTCACGCGGGACCGGAGGGTATCAGCCCCAGCATTTT.

The CDR3: CASSPDGLSGGTQYF. The CDR3 DNA sequence: TGTGCCAGCAGCCCTGATGGGCTATCCGGCGGGACCCAGTACTTC. The chain joins TRBV5-4 to TRBJ2-5, with D unclear. The length of the CDR3 is 15 residues. Trimming pared 4 bases from V and 7 bases from J, leaving 20 bases between. CDR1 is SGHNT, CDR2 YYREEE, per germline (reference sequence).

This chain connects TRBV7-9 to TRBJ1-6, with D unclear. V gave up 5 bases and J gave up 11 bases, with 16 bases separating them. The germline V gene encodes CDR1 SEHNR and CDR2 FQNEAQ (reference sequence). This CDR3 region has 14 residues. The CDR3 bases are TGTGCCAGCAGCCCCGGACCGTCGGCGGCACCCCTCCACTTT. Translating it yields CASSPGPSAAPLHF.

The chain combines TRBV6-5 with TRBJ1-2; D uncertain. The germline V gene encodes CDR1 MNHEY and CDR2 SVGAGI. The CDR3 sequence is 14 residues long. V was clipped by 0 bases and J by 2 bases, with 7 bases between them. The chain's CDR3 is CASSYSLANYGYTF. The CDR3 nucleotides read TGTGCCAGCAGTTACTCATTGGCGAACTATGGCTACACCTTC.

In its sample, this clonotype was seen a few times. This sequence joins TRBV9 and TRBJ1-5; a weak D match, TRBD1 (5 bases). Trimming removed 4 bases from V and 0 bases from J, with 11 bases in between. The CDR3 is 15 residues long. Germline loops: CDR1 SGDLS, CDR2 YYNGEE. The CDR3 DNA sequence: TGTGCCAGCAGCCAGCGGGGGTATAGCAATCAGCCCCAGCATTTT. Amino acid sequence: CASSQRGYSNQPQHF.

The sample holds a few counts of this clonotype. The chain has TRBV7-9 and TRBJ2-1, with a weak D call TRBD2 (6 bases). The CDR3 extends over 11 amino acids. Germline CDR1 reads SEHNR; CDR2 reads FQNEAQ (reference sequence). The V and J ends lost 7 bases and 12 bases respectively, with 13 bases between them. CDR3 DNA sequence: TGTGCCAGCAACACGCCCGGGGGGCAGTTCTTC. It encodes CASNTPGGQFF.

This clonotype showed up many times. This sequence joins TRBV4-1 and TRBJ1-2; D remains unclear. The V gene's germline CDR1 is MGHRA and CDR2 YSYEKL. V lost 6 bases, J lost 7 bases, and 21 bases lay in between. CDR3 length: 15 amino acids. CDR3 bases: TGCGCCAGCAGGTTGACGGGTACTAGTCGTCTTGGCTACACCTTC. Encoded protein: CASRLTGTSRLGYTF.